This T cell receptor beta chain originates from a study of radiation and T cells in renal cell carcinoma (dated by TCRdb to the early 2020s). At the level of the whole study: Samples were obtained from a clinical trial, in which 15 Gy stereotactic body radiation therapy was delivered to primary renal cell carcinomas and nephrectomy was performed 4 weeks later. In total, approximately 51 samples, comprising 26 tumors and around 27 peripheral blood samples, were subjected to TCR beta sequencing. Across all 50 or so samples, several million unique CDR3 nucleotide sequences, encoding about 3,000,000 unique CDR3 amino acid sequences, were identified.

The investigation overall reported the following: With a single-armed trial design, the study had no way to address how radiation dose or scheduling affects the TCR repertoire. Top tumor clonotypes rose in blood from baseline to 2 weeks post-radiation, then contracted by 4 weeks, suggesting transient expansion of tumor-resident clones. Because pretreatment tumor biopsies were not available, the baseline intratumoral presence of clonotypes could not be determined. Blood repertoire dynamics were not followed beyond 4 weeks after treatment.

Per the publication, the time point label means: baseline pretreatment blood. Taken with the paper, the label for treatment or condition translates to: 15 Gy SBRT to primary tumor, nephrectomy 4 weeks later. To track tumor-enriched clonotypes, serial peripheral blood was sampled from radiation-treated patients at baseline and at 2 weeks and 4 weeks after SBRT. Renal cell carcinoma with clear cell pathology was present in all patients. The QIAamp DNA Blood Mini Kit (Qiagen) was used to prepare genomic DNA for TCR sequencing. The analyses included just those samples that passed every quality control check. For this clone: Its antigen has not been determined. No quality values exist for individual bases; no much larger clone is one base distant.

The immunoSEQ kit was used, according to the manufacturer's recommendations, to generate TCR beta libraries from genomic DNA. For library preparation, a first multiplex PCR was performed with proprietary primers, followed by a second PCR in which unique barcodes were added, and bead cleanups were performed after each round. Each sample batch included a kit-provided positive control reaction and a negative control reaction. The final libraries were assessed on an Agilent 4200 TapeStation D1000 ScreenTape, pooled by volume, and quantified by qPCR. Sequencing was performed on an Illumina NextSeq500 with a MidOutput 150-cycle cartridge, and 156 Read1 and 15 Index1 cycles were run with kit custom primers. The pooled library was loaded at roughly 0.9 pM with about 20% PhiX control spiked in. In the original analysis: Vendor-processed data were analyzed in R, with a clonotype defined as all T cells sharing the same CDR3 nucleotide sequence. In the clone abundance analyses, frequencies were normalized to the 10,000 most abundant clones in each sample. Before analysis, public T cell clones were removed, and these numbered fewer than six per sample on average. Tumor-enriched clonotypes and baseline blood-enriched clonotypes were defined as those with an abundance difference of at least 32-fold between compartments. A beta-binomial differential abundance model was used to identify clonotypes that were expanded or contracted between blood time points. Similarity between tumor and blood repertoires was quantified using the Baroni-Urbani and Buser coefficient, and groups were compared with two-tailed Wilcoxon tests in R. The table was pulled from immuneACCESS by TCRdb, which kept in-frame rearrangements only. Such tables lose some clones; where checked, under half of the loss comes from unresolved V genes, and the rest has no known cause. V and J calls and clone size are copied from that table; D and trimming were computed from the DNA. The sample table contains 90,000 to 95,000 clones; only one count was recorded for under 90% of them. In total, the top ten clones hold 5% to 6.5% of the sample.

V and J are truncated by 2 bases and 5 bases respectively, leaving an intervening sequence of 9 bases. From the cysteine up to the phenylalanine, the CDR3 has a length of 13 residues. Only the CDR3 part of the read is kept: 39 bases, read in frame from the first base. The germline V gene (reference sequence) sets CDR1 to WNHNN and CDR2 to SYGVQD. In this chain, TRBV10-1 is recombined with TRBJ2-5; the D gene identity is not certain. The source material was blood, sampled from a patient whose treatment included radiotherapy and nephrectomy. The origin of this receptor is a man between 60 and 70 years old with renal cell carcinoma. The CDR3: CASSEHNRETQYF. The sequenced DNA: TGCGCCAGCAGTGAGCACAACCGGGAGACCCAGTACTTC.